This T cell receptor beta chain was profiled in a study of cytomegalovirus exposure and HLA in healthy donors. Findings and caveats of the study: Productive status was seen about 90% or about 30% of the time for most TCR beta V segments in an earlier analysis.

This PCR relied on a set of 60 Vbeta primers and 13 Jbeta primers. Source study methods: Later analysis identified tens of millions of unique TCR beta chains, about 12 million shared. The table came from immunoSEQ multiplex PCR; TCRdb's copy has only in-frame clones and leaves some out. The V and J calls and clone size are taken from that table; D and trimming were inferred from the DNA. The table includes roughly 190,000 clones, about 12% detected once. A word on this clone: Its antigen remains unidentified.

The J segment lost 0 bases and the V segment lost 6 bases, leaving 5 bases of the junction unmatched. This CDR3 is built from 14 residues. Germline V gene lookup returns CDR1 GTSNPN and CDR2 SVGIG (reference sequence). The sequenced material came from PBMCs. The gene calls are TRBV30 and TRBJ2-1; 7 bases are shared with TRBD2. The sequence was collected from a man aged 45-65 years in good health and CMV-seropositive. CDR3 residues: CACVSGNSYNEQFF. CDR3 in DNA: TGTGCCTGTGTAAGCGGGAACTCCTACAATGAGCAGTTCTTC. Supplemented by reference TRBV30 and TRBJ2-1, the full variable domain reads SQTIHQWPATLVQPVGSPLSLECTVEGTSNPNLYWYRQAAGRGLQLLFYSVGIGQISSEVPQNLSASRPQDRQFILSSKKLLLSDSGFYLCACVSGNSYNEQFFGPGTRLTVL.